This TCR beta chain appears in the sequencing data of a study of chemoradiotherapy in HPV16-positive cancers. V lost 3 bases and J lost 5; bases outside the gene matches: 7. CDR3 length equals 17 residues. Germline V gene lookup returns CDR1 MGHRA and CDR2 YSYEKL. Assay used: immunoSEQ multiplex PCR; TCRdb lists only in-frame clones, some missing. Among approximately 5,000 clones, 74% were seen once, and the ten largest hold about 9.6%. This clonotype was sampled from a human donor with HPV-associated anogenital cancer. The chain joins TRBV4-1 to TRBJ2-2; 12 bases are shared with TRBD2. Sequenced here: tumor tissue, sampled from a patient who underwent chemoradiotherapy. Here the CDR3 reads CASSQPSGRAGTGELFF. Here the CDR3 DNA reads TGCGCCAGCAGCCAGCCTAGCGGGAGGGCCGGAACCGGGGAGCTGTTTTTT.